This T cell receptor (beta chain) originates from a study of blood T cell repertoires in COVID-19. Germline assignment: CDR1 DFQATT and CDR2 SNEGSKA (reference sequence). The CDR3 has 15 amino acids. Trimming shortened V by 3 bases and J by 4 bases, and 15 bases separated the two germline ends. This table comes from immunoSEQ multiplex PCR, and its TCRdb copy is limited to in-frame clones, with some not included. The table shows 95,000 to 110,000 clones, with roughly nine tenths occurring only once. Sequencing was performed on peripheral blood. This rearrangement joins TRBV20-1 to TRBJ2-2; tentative D call: TRBD2 (5 bases). This clonotype originated in a human donor in a cohort sampled during active COVID-19. The CDR3 nucleotides read TGCAGTGCTAGTCCATTGGGAGTTGGCACCGGGGAGCTGTTTTTT. This translates into CSASPLGVGTGELFF.